The 12 T cell receptor beta chains listed next were all sequenced from one sample in a study of Graves' ophthalmopathy and Graves' hyperthyroidism. RNA transcripts provided the template for amplifying TCR beta CDR3 regions. First-round RT-PCR with HTBI primers preceded a second-round multiplex PCR. TCRdb re-called the multiplex PCR reads through MiXCR, storing one row per CDR3 protein. The sample consists of over a million distinct CDR3 sequences, roughly two fifths of them appearing once. The sequenced sample consisted of peripheral blood or thyroid tissue (not recorded which). The receptors stem from an adult man with Graves' hyperthyroidism.

This clonotype turned up a few times. The chain couples TRBV14 to TRBJ2-7, with TRBD1 matching 8 bases. Germline values: CDR1 SGHDN, CDR2 FVKESK. Trimming cost V 3 bases and J 4 bases; bases outside gene matches: 11. This CDR3 is 16 amino acids long. Written as DNA, the CDR3 is TGTGCCAGCAGCCACGGCACAGGGGGAAAGTTTTACGAGCAGTACTTC. Its translation is CASSHGTGGKFYEQYF.

This clonotype was seen a handful of times. This sequence joins TRBV10-3 and TRBJ1-5; the D gene is possibly TRBD1 (5 bases). The CDR3 is 13 residues long. CDR1 and CDR2 from the germline V gene are ENHRY and SYGVKD. V lost 6 bases to trimming and J lost 4 bases, with 10 bases between them. The CDR3 DNA reads TGTGCCATCAGGACAGACCTTAATCAGCCCCAGCATTTT. This codes for CAIRTDLNQPQHF.

As to this clonotype: Being one base from a much bigger clone, this may be a read error. The CDR3 nucleotides read TGTGCCAGCAGCCCCGCGGCCACTAATGAAAAACTGCTTTTT. Translation gives CASSPAATNEKLLF. The chain recombines TRBV4-2 with TRBJ1-4; D call uncertain. The CDR3 consists of 14 residues. Germline values: CDR1 LGHNA, CDR2 YNFKEQ.

V gene TRBV2 combines with J gene TRBJ2-1; D could derive from TRBD1 or TRBD2 (5 bases each). V was shortened by 10 bases and J by 0 bases, with 10 bases between the two germline ends. Germline V CDR1 and CDR2: SNHLY, FYNNEI. This CDR3 region has 13 residues. The CDR3 spells CATRESSYNEQFF. In DNA, the CDR3 is TGTGCCACCAGGGAGAGCTCCTACAATGAGCAGTTCTTC.

This clonotype was seen many times. The rearrangement joins TRBV25-1 to TRBJ1-4; unclear D gene. The CDR3 is 15 amino acids. Germline CDR1 is MGHDK and CDR2 is SYGVNS. The V end was cut by 2 bases, the J end by 0 bases, with 7 bases between. The CDR3 bases are TGTGCCAGCAGTGAAAGACCAGCAACTAATGAAAAACTGTTTTTT. Translation: CASSERPATNEKLFF.

This clonotype was seen ten or more times. The chain is built from TRBV9 and TRBJ1-6; no clear D gene. The germline CDR1 and CDR2 sequences are SGDLS and YYNGEE. The CDR3 contains 13 residues. Deletions cut 0 bases from V and 10 bases from J, with 8 bases between. This CDR3 is CASSVGGVSPLHF. The CDR3 DNA sequence: TGTGCCAGCAGCGTAGGCGGGGTATCACCCCTCCACTTT.

This clonotype was seen repeatedly, ten times or more. The DNA of the CDR3 is TGTGCCAGCAGCAGGGGGTGGGATCAGCCCCAGCATTTT. Its protein product is CASSRGWDQPQHF. This chain uses TRBV6-5 with TRBJ1-5, with 7 bases matching TRBD1. The germline gives CDR1 MNHEY, CDR2 SVGAGI. V shed 6 bases and J 5 bases; nucleotides not matched to a gene: 4. The CDR3 runs 13 residues.

The chain has TRBV10-3 and TRBJ2-7; the D gene is possibly TRBD2 (6 bases). The V end was cut by 11 bases, the J end by 2 bases, with 31 bases between. From germline, CDR1 is ENHRY and CDR2 SYGVKD. The CDR3 runs 18 residues. CDR3 bases: TGTGCCTCGAAAGGAGGGATTAGCGAGGAGGATGGGGCCTACGAGCAGTACTTC. Translation gives CASKGGISEEDGAYEQYF.

The V and J genes are TRBV29-1 and TRBJ1-6, with unresolved D. The CDR3 totals 14 residues. Germline CDR1 is SQVTM and CDR2 is ANQGSEA. Written as DNA, the CDR3 is TGCAGTGCTAGAGACCCAGGAGGGAATTCACCCCTCCACTTT. This translates into CSARDPGGNSPLHF. Variable domain in full (rest from reference TRBV29-1 and TRBJ1-6): SAVISQKPSRDICQRGTSLTIQCQVDSQVTMMFWYRQQPGQSLTLIATANQGSEATYESGFVIDKFPISRPNLTFSTLTVSNMSPEDSSIYLCSARDPGGNSPLHFGNGTRLTVT.

This clonotype was counted ten times or more. The rearrangement links TRBV5-1 to TRBJ2-2; TRBD1 matches 9 bases. The CDR3 spans 14 residues. The V gene's germline CDR1 is SGHRS and CDR2 YFSETQ. Germline trimming cut 4 bases from V and 5 bases from J; bases unmatched to any gene: 3. For the CDR3, the DNA is TGCGCCAGCAGCCGGGGACAGGGTACCGGGGAGCTGTTTTTT. It encodes CASSRGQGTGELFF. Based on the CDR3 plus reference TRBV5-1 and TRBJ2-2, the full variable domain is KAGVTQTPRYLIKTRGQQVTLSCSPISGHRSVSWYQQTPGQGLQFLFEYFSETQRNKGNFPGRFSGRQFSNSRSEMNVSTLELGDSALYLCASSRGQGTGELFFGEGSRLTVL.

This clonotype was counted at least ten times. The J gene is TRBJ1-2, the V gene TRBV20-1; possible D gene TRBD1, 6 bases. This CDR3 has 10 amino acids. V gave up 6 bases and J gave up 10 bases, with 12 bases separating them. CDR1 is DFQATT, CDR2 SNEGSKA, per germline (reference sequence). The CDR3 is CSAGQRIYTF. In nucleotides, the CDR3 is TGCAGTGCCGGACAGCGGATCTACACCTTC.

This clonotype was observed many times. J is TRBJ2-2 and V is TRBV11-2; TRBD1 agrees at 9 bases. From germline, CDR1 is SGHAT and CDR2 FQNNGV. CDR3 length: 15 amino acids. Losses at the gene ends were 5 bases for V and 4 bases for J; bases not matched to a gene: 5. The CDR3 nucleotides are TGTGCCAGCAGCAAGGACAGGGGCGGCACCGGGGAGCTGTTTTTT. The encoded protein is CASSKDRGGTGELFF.